These 28 T cell receptor beta chains share one sample of origin, sequenced in a study of PD-1 blockade in classical Hodgkin lymphoma. Every patient was affected by relapse after autologous stem cell transplantation, while exposure to brentuximab vedotin was not uniform. Repertoires were generated with immunoSEQ multiplex PCR, while TCRdb's copy carries only in-frame clones and drops some. The sample yields 50,000 or so clones, over 60% seen once. The specimen was peripheral blood mononuclear cells (PBMCs), collected before the second cycle of nivolumab. These receptors all stem from a human donor with classical Hodgkin lymphoma.

This clone has only one observation. V usage is TRBV19 and J usage is TRBJ2-1; 8 nucleotides agree with TRBD2. CDR3 length: 15 residues. V lost 1 base, J lost 5 bases, and 4 bases stayed unmatched. The V gene's germline CDR1 is LNHDA and CDR2 SQIVND (reference sequence). The CDR3 protein is CASSIASGPNNEQFF. In nucleotides, the CDR3 is TGTGCCAGTAGTATAGCTAGCGGGCCAAACAATGAGCAGTTCTTC.

This chain joins TRBV27 and TRBJ1-3; D unclear. Trimming pared 4 bases from V and 4 bases from J, leaving 11 bases between. The germline V gene encodes CDR1 MNHEY and CDR2 SMNVEV (reference sequence). CDR3 length: 14 residues. CDR3 bases: TGTGCCAGCAGTTCGAGGATGCTCGGAAACACCATATATTTT. The encoded protein is CASSSRMLGNTIYF.

This chain uses TRBV28 with TRBJ2-7, with a weak D call TRBD2 (7 bases). V was clipped by 6 bases and J by 1 base, with 13 bases between them. The germline gives CDR1 MDHEN, CDR2 SYDVKM. The CDR3 runs 14 residues. The CDR3 region is CASREGGGSYEQYF. The CDR3 nucleotides read TGTGCCAGCAGGGAGGGAGGGGGGTCCTACGAGCAGTACTTC. The full variable domain, with the rest looked up from reference TRBV28 and TRBJ2-7, is DVKVTQSSRYLVKRTGEKVFLECVQDMDHENMFWYRQDPGLGLRLIYFSYDVKMKEKGDIPEGYSVSREKKERFSLILESASTNQTSMYLCASREGGGSYEQYFGPGTRLTVT.

The chain employs TRBV6-5 and TRBJ2-5; D uncertain. Trimming left V 7 bases short and J 8 bases short, with 11 bases between. CDR3 size: 11 residues. CDR1 MNHEY and CDR2 SVGAGI come from the germline V gene. DNA of the CDR3: TGTGCCAGCAAGGGCCGGGTAACCCAGTACTTC. Amino acids: CASKGRVTQYF.

This clone has just a few counts. V is TRBV2 and J is TRBJ2-2; 7 bases align to TRBD1. The CDR3 runs 14 residues. Germline V CDR1 and CDR2: SNHLY, FYNNEI. The V gene end was trimmed by 5 bases and the J gene end by 3 bases; junction bases not matched to a gene: 3. CDR3 protein: CASSLGTDTGELFF. The CDR3 DNA is TGTGCCAGCAGTCTTGGGACAGACACCGGGGAGCTGTTTTTT. Using reference TRBV2 and TRBJ2-2 for the parts outside the CDR3, the full variable domain is EPEVTQTPSHQVTQMGQEVILRCVPISNHLYFYWYRQILGQKVEFLVSFYNNEISEKSEIFDDQFSVERPDGSNFTLKIRSTKLEDSAMYFCASSLGTDTGELFFGEGSRLTVL.

The chain links TRBV7-3 to TRBJ2-3, with 9 bases identical to TRBD1. This CDR3 has 15 amino acids. CDR1 and CDR2 (germline): SGHTA, FQGTGA. V shed 5 bases, J shed 3 bases, and the junction held 6 bases outside the gene matches. This CDR3 reads CASSGGQGITDTQYF. CDR3 sequence (DNA): TGTGCCAGCAGCGGCGGACAGGGGATTACAGATACGCAGTATTTT.

The CDR3 loop is CASSLGLAGSGEQYF. CDR3 coding DNA: TGTGCCAGCAGCTTAGGGCTAGCGGGTAGTGGTGAGCAGTACTTC. J is TRBJ2-7 and V is TRBV7-2, with 8 bases lining up with TRBD2. Germline CDR1 reads SGHTA; CDR2 reads FQGNSA. The trim removed 1 base at V and 7 bases at J, leaving 9 bases unmatched. The CDR3 consists of 15 residues. The variable domain in full, with the rest retrieved from reference TRBV7-2 and TRBJ2-7, is GAGVSQSPSNKVTEKGKDVELRCDPISGHTALYWYRQSLGQGLEFLIYFQGNSAPDKSGLPSDRFSAERTGGSVSTLTIQRTQQEDSAVYLCASSLGLAGSGEQYFGPGTRLTVT.

This clone was seen a few times. V and J are TRBV27 and TRBJ2-1; TRBD2 matches 11 bases. Germline V gene sequence: CDR1 MNHEY, CDR2 SMNVEV (reference sequence). V lost 3 bases and J lost 8; bases outside the gene matches: 15. This CDR3 has 18 residues. CDR3 nucleotides: TGTGCCAGCAGTTTCTTGGGGACTAGCGGAGGGAGAGCGCATGAGCAGTTCTTC. Translating it yields CASSFLGTSGGRAHEQFF.

The V gene is TRBV19, the J gene TRBJ1-1; D might be TRBD1 (6 bases). V shed 6 bases and J shed 2 bases, with 10 bases lying between them. Germline-derived CDR1 and CDR2 are LNHDA and SQIVND (reference sequence). There are 13 residues in the CDR3. The CDR3 DNA reads TGTGCCAGTAGCGAACAGGGAAACACTGAAGCTTTCTTT. It yields the protein CASSEQGNTEAFF.

The gene calls are TRBV5-1 and TRBJ2-3, with 8 bases identical to TRBD2. V shed 6 bases, J shed 0 bases, and the junction held 3 bases outside the gene matches. The CDR3 extends over 14 amino acids. Germline values: CDR1 SGHRS, CDR2 YFSETQ. The chain's CDR3 is CASNQRGSTDTQYF. CDR3 DNA sequence: TGCGCCAGCAATCAGCGGGGGAGCACAGATACGCAGTATTTT.

A few counts support this clone. V usage is TRBV10-2 and J usage is TRBJ2-3, with 16 bases aligning to TRBD2. The ends lost 2 bases at V and 4 bases at J; junction bases unmatched: 0. The CDR3 is 16 amino acids. CDR1 is WSHSY, CDR2 SAAADI, per germline. In nucleotides, the CDR3 is TGCGCCAGCAGTGAGGGGACTAGCGGGGGGGCAGATACGCAGTATTTT. Its translation is CASSEGTSGGADTQYF.

This sequence joins TRBV6-6 and TRBJ2-7, with D unresolved. Trimming cost V 3 bases and J 5 bases, with 8 bases left between them. CDR3 length: 12 amino acids. Germline V gene data show CDR1 as MNHNY and CDR2 as SVGAGI (reference sequence). CDR3 DNA: TGTGCCAGCAGTTATGGTGGCAACGAGCAGTACTTC. This sequence encodes CASSYGGNEQYF.

V gene TRBV30 combines with J gene TRBJ2-3; D unresolved. The CDR3 is made up of 13 amino acids. Per the germline V gene, CDR1 is GTSNPN and CDR2 is SVGIG (reference sequence). Deletions cut 0 bases from V and 5 bases from J, with 9 bases between. The CDR3, as DNA: TGTGCCTGGAGTGTAACCAATGAAGATACGCAGTATTTT. Protein sequence: CAWSVTNEDTQYF.

The chain uses TRBV27 and TRBJ1-1; weak D call: TRBD1 (5 bases). Germline V CDR1 and CDR2: MNHEY, SMNVEV (reference sequence). The V end was cut by 2 bases, the J end by 5 bases, with 15 bases between. The CDR3 is 15 amino acids. This CDR3 reads CASSLRSAGQTEAFF. In DNA form, the CDR3 reads TGTGCCAGCAGTTTACGGTCAGCCGGACAAACTGAAGCTTTCTTT.

J is TRBJ1-4 and V is TRBV28; the D is unclear. The CDR3 totals 16 residues. Germline V gene sequence: CDR1 MDHEN, CDR2 SYDVKM. Trimming removed 8 bases at V and 0 bases at J, with 16 bases between. Here the CDR3 reads CASRRAGSTTNEKLFF. The CDR3 DNA is TGTGCCAGCCGGAGGGCCGGTTCAACAACTAATGAAAAACTGTTTTTT.

The chain uses TRBV15 and TRBJ2-7; D might be TRBD2 (6 bases). Deletions cut 0 bases from V and 4 bases from J, with 10 bases between. This CDR3 spans 14 amino acids. CDR1 is LNHNV, CDR2 YYDKDF, per germline (reference sequence). CDR3 sequence: CATSRDGDFYEQYF. For the CDR3, the DNA is TGTGCCACCAGCAGAGACGGGGACTTTTACGAGCAGTACTTC.

This clone qualifies as medium-sized. This rearrangement joins TRBV27 to TRBJ1-4; D might be TRBD1 (5 bases). V was clipped by 6 bases and J by 0 bases, with 14 bases between them. The CDR3 length is 16 residues. Germline CDR1 MNHEY, CDR2 SMNVEV (reference sequence). This chain's CDR3 is CASSSGTVPTNEKLFF. Written as DNA, the CDR3 is TGTGCCAGCAGCAGTGGGACGGTCCCAACTAATGAAAAACTGTTTTTT.

This clone was detected only once. The chain recombines TRBV7-3 with TRBJ2-2, with 7 positions matching TRBD2. V gave up 1 base and J gave up 8 bases; unmatched junction bases: 7. Germline V gene data show CDR1 as SGHTA and CDR2 as FQGTGA. This CDR3 has 15 amino acids. CDR3 nucleotides: TGTGCCAGCAGCTTAAAAACTAGCGATATTGGGGAGCTGTTTTTT. Translation: CASSLKTSDIGELFF.

The rearrangement uses TRBV29-1 and TRBJ1-1, with no clear D. Germline lookup yields CDR1 SQVTM and CDR2 ANQGSEA. This CDR3 spans 13 amino acids. V was trimmed by 4 bases and J by 2 bases, leaving 11 bases between them. CDR3 nucleotides: TGCAGCGTTGTCAGGTCGACCAACACTGAAGCTTTCTTT. Protein: CSVVRSTNTEAFF.

This clone showed up just once. This chain connects TRBV6-1 to TRBJ1-5, with D possibly TRBD1 on 5 matching bases. The CDR3 is 12 residues long. Germline CDR1 and CDR2: MNHNS and SASEGT. Trimming took 5 bases from V and 5 from J, leaving 7 bases between them. The CDR3 here is CASSNRYQPQHF. CDR3 nucleotide sequence: TGTGCCAGCAGTAACAGGTATCAGCCCCAGCATTTT.

This clone was seen ten or more times. V is TRBV7-9 and J is TRBJ1-2; D not certain. In germline, CDR1 is SEHNR, CDR2 FQNEAQ (reference sequence). The CDR3 contains 12 residues. The V and J ends lost 2 bases and 6 bases respectively, with 7 bases between them. The CDR3 DNA reads TGTGCCAGCAGCTTATCGGAGGATGGCTACACCTTC. Translating it yields CASSLSEDGYTF.

The chain uses TRBV7-9 and TRBJ1-1; no clear D. V was trimmed by 3 bases and J by 5 bases, leaving 10 bases between them. The CDR3 runs to 13 residues. In germline, CDR1 is SEHNR, CDR2 FQNEAQ (reference sequence). Written as DNA, the CDR3 is TGTGCCAGCAGCTTCGGGGAGGTGACTGAAGCTTTCTTT. Translated: CASSFGEVTEAFF. The full variable domain, in which reference TRBV7-9 and TRBJ1-1 provide the parts outside the CDR3, is DTGVSQNPRHKITKRGQNVTFRCDPISEHNRLYWYRQTLGQGPEFLTYFQNEAQLEKSRLLSDRFSAERPKGSFSTLEIQRTEQGDSAMYLCASSFGEVTEAFFGQGTRLTVV.

The rearrangement links TRBV6-1 to TRBJ1-2; 9 positions match TRBD1. The germline V gene has CDR1 MNHNS and CDR2 SASEGT. The CDR3 extends over 16 amino acids. The ends lost 1 base at V and 5 bases at J; junction bases unmatched: 8. The CDR3 coding sequence is TGTGCCAGCAGTGAAGATCCGGACAGGGGCGAGTATGGCTACACCTTC. This encodes CASSEDPDRGEYGYTF.

The chain has TRBV4-1 and TRBJ2-3; TRBD2 matches 13 bases. The CDR3 length is 17 residues. Germline V gene lookup returns CDR1 MGHRA and CDR2 YSYEKL. The ends lost 4 bases at V and 1 base at J; junction bases unmatched: 5. The CDR3 sequence: CASSLLGTSGGTDTQYF. CDR3 sequence (DNA): TGCGCCAGCAGCCTCCTCGGGACTAGCGGGGGCACAGATACGCAGTATTTT.

The chain employs TRBV19 and TRBJ2-1; D remains ambiguous. V lost 5 bases and J 12 bases, leaving 11 bases between the germline ends. The CDR3 extends over 11 amino acids. Germline V gene sequence: CDR1 LNHDA, CDR2 SQIVND (reference sequence). This chain's CDR3 is CASSLRNRQFF. CDR3 DNA: TGTGCCAGTAGTCTCCGTAACCGGCAGTTCTTC.

V is TRBV6-5 and J is TRBJ2-5, with 7 bases lining up with TRBD1. V dropped 4 bases and J dropped 8; count of bases not matched to a gene: 7. Germline CDR1 reads MNHEY; CDR2 reads SVGAGI. This CDR3 comprises 13 residues. The CDR3 DNA reads TGTGCCAGCAGTTGGGACAGTTCAAGCACCCAGTACTTC. Translating gives CASSWDSSSTQYF.

The gene calls are TRBV27 and TRBJ1-5; perhaps TRBD1 as D (5 bases). The CDR3 spans 13 residues. V shed 6 bases and J shed 6 bases, with 12 bases lying between them. Germline CDR1 MNHEY, CDR2 SMNVEV (reference sequence). As DNA, the CDR3 is TGTGCCAGCAGGACGTCGGGGGTTCAGCCCCAGCATTTT. Its translation: CASRTSGVQPQHF.

The CDR3 bases are TGTGCCAGCAGCGTAGGGGGACTAGCAGCCTACAATGAGCAGTTCTTC. This sequence encodes CASSVGGLAAYNEQFF. This chain joins TRBV9 and TRBJ2-1, with TRBD2 identical over 9 bases. Unmatched junction bases numbered 3, after V lost 0 bases and J lost 2 bases. The CDR3 sequence is 16 residues long. Germline V gene data show CDR1 as SGDLS and CDR2 as YYNGEE.